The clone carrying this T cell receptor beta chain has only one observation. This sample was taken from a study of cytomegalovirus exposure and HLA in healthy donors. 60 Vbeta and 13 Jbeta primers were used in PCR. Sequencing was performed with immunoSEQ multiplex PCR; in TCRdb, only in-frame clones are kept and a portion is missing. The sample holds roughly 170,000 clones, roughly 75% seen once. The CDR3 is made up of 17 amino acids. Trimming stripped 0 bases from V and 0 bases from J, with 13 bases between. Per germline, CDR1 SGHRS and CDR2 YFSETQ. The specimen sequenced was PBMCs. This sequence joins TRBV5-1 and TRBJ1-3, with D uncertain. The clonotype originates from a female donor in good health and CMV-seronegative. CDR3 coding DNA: TGCGCCAGCAGCTTGGGACGTGCGGCTAACTCTGGAAACACCATATATTTT. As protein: CASSLGRAANSGNTIYF.